Given below is one TCR beta chain in context. Antigen specificity is unknown. The data originate from a study of T cells in Graves' hyperthyroidism and ophthalmopathy. The V and J ends lost 6 bases and 3 bases, in that order; junction bases with no gene match: 4. The germline V gene encodes CDR1 LNHDA and CDR2 SQIVND (reference sequence). The CDR3 has 14 amino acids. Template material for amplifying TCR beta CDR3 regions consisted of RNA transcripts. A first-round RT-PCR of the TCR CDR3 used the HTBI primer set. TCRdb redid the calling of the multiplex PCR reads with MiXCR, one entry per CDR3 protein. Of roughly 720,000 distinct CDR3 sequences listed, about 18% are singletons. Each diagnosis drew on symptoms, thyroxine, TRAb, thyroid ultrasound and orbital computed tomography findings. Overall study results and limits: Ophthalmopathy stood apart from stable hyperthyroidism in a 13 V-J model. Ophthalmopathy was identified by the model a median approximately 6.9 months ahead of onset.

The chain is built from TRBV19 and TRBJ1-1, with TRBD1 identical over 10 bases. The receptor's source is a man aged 50-59 years with Graves' hyperthyroidism. Material: blood. This chain's CDR3 is CASRTGGVDTEAFF. The DNA of the CDR3 is TGTGCCAGTAGGACAGGGGGCGTAGACACTGAAGCTTTCTTT.